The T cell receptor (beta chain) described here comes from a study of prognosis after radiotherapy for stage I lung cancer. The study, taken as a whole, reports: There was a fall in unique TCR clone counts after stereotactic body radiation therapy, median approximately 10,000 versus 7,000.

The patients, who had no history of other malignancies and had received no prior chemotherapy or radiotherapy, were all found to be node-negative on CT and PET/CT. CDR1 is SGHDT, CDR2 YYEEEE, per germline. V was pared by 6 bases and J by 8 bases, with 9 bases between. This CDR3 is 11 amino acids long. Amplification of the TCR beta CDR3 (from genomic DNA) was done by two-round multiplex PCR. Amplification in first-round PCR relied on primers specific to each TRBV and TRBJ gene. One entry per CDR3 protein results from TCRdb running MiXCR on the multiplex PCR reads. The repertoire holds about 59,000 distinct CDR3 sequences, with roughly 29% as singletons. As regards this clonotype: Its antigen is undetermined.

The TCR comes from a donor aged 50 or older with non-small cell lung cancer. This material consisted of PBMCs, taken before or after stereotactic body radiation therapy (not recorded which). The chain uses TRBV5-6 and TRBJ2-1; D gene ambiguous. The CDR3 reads CASTRNYEQFF. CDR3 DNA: TGTGCCAGCACGAGGAACTATGAGCAGTTCTTC.